The T cell receptor beta chain described here comes from a study of blood T cell repertoires in COVID-19. Looking at the study overall: Researchers got acute and convalescent COVID-19 samples from the United States, Italy and Spain. T cells, B-cell-depleted T cells, or PBMCs provided the cDNA or gDNA that served as material.

Germline lookup yields CDR1 DFQATT and CDR2 SNEGSKA (reference sequence). There are 11 residues in the CDR3. Trimming cost V 0 bases and J 11 bases, with 10 bases left between them. Assignment of participants to cohorts was predicated upon participant-reported clinical history. Shortly before study entry, within 2 weeks, exposed participants had met a COVID-19 case. The data were produced by immunoSEQ multiplex PCR, yet TCRdb's version contains in-frame clones alone and is incomplete. The table shows hundreds of thousands of clones, with about 90% occurring only once. The genes are TRBV20-1 and TRBJ1-1; D unresolved. This TCR came from a man aged 50 to 59 who had been exposed to COVID-19. The sequencing sample was made of PBMCs or T cells enriched from blood (not recorded which). CDR3 nucleotide sequence: TGCAGTGCTAGAGACGACTCGGGTGCTTTCTTT. Its protein is CSARDDSGAFF.